This TCR beta chain stems from a study of blood T cell repertoires in COVID-19. Across the study: Material from acute and convalescent COVID-19 was sourced from the United States, Italy and Spain. Sources were T cells, B-cell-depleted T cells, or PBMCs; the material itself was cDNA or gDNA.

Patients from Seattle were sampled longitudinally, starting during active infection. Source study methods: Amplification from reference gene primers served as the basis for estimated nucleated cell counts. Sequencing was performed with immunoSEQ multiplex PCR; in TCRdb, only in-frame clones are kept and a portion is missing. V and J calls plus clone size are reproduced from that table; the DNA served to infer D and trimming. The table includes approximately 70,000 clones, around nine tenths detected once. The trim removed 6 bases at V and 0 bases at J, leaving 10 bases unmatched. The CDR3 is 16 amino acids. The germline gives CDR1 KGHSH, CDR2 LQKENI.

The V gene is TRBV18, the J gene TRBJ1-1; 7 nucleotides match TRBD1. Sample: peripheral blood. The sequence was collected from a woman aged 45 to 65 with COVID-19, enrolled during active disease. The chain's CDR3 is CASSPSNRGMNTEAFF. The CDR3 region has the DNA TGTGCCAGCTCCCCAAGTAACAGGGGCATGAACACTGAAGCTTTCTTT.